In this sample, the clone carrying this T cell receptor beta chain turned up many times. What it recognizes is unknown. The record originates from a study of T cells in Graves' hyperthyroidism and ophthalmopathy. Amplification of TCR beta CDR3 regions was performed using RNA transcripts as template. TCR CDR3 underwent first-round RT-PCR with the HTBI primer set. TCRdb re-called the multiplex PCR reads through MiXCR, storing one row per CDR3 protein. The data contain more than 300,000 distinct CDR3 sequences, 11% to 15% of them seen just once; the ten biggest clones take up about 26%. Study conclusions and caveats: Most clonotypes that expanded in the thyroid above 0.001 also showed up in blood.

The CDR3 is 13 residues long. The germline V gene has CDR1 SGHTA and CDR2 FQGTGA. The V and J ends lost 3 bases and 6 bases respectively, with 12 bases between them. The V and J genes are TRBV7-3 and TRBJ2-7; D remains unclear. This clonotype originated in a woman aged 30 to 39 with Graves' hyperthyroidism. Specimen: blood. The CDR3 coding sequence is TGTGCCAGCAGCTTGAGTGGTTTCGGCGAGCAGTACTTC. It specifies CASSLSGFGEQYF.